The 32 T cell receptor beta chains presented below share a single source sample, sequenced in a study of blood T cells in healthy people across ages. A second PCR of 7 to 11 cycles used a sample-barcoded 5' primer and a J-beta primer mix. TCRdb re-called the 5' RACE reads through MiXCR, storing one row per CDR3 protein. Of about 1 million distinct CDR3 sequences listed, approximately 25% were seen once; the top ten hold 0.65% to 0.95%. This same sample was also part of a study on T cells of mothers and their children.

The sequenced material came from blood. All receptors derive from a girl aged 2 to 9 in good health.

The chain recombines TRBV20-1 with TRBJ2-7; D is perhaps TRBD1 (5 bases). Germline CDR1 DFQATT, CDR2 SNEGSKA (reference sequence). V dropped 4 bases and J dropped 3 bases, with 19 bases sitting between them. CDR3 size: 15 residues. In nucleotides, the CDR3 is TGCAGTGCTATACCCCCACAGGAACCTCTCTACGAGCAGTACTTC. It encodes CSAIPPQEPLYEQYF.

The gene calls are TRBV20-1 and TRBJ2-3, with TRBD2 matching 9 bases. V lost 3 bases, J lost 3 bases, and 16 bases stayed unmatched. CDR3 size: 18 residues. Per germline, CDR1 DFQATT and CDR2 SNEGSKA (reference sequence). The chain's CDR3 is CSARVRTMTSGLTDTQYF. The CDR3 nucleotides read TGCAGTGCTAGGGTGAGGACAATGACTAGCGGTTTGACAGATACGCAGTATTTT.

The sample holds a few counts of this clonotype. The CDR3 DNA follows: TGTGCCAGCAGTTTCGGCGTGACAGCCAAAAACATTCAGTACTTC. Its protein product is CASSFGVTAKNIQYF. The chain recombines TRBV6-6 with TRBJ2-4; D gene unclear. The CDR3 is 15 residues long. Looked up from germline, CDR1 is MNHNY and CDR2 is SVGAGI (reference sequence). V lost 4 bases and J lost 0, with 10 bases in between.

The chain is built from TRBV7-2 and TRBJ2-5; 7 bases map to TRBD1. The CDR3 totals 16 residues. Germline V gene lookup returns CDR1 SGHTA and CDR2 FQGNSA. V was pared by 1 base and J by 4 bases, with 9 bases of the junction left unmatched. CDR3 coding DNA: TGTGCCAGCAGCTTAGGTCCCCGACAGGGTGGAGAGACCCAGTACTTC. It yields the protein CASSLGPRQGGETQYF. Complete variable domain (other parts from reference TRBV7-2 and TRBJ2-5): GAGVSQSPSNKVTEKGKDVELRCDPISGHTALYWYRQSLGQGLEFLIYFQGNSAPDKSGLPSDRFSAERTGGSVSTLTIQRTQQEDSAVYLCASSLGPRQGGETQYFGPGTRLLVL.

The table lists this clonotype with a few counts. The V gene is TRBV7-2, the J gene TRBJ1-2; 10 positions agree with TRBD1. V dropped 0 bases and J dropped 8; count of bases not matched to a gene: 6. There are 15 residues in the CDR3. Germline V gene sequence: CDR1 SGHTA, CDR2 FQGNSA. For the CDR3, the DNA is TGTGCCAGCAGCTTAGCGAGCGGGGACAGGGGAGGCTACACCTTC. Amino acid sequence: CASSLASGDRGGYTF.

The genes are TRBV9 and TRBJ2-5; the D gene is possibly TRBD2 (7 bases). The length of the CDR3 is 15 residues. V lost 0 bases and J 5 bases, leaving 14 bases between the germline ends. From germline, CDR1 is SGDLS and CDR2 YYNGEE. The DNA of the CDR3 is TGTGCCAGCAGCGTAGAGCAGGGGCGGGGGGAGACCCAGTACTTC. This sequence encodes CASSVEQGRGETQYF.

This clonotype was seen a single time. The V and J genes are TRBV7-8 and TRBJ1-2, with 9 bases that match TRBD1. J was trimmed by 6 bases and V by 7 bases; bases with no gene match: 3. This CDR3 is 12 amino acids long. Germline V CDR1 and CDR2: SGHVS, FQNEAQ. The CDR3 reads CASTDRGDGYTF. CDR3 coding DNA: TGTGCCAGCACCGACAGGGGGGATGGCTACACCTTC.

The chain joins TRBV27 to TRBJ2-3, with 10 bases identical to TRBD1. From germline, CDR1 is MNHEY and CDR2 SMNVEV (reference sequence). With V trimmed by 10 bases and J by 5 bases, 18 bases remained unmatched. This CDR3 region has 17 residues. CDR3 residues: CAIGTGVDGRAVDTQYF. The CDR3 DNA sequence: TGTGCCATCGGGACAGGGGTAGACGGGAGGGCCGTAGATACGCAGTATTTT.

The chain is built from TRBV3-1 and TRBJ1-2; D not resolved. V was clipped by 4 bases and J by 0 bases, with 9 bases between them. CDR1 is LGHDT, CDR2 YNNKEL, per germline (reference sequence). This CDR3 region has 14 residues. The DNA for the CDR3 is TGTGCCAGCAGCCGAAAGACAACTAACTATGGCTACACCTTC. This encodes CASSRKTTNYGYTF.

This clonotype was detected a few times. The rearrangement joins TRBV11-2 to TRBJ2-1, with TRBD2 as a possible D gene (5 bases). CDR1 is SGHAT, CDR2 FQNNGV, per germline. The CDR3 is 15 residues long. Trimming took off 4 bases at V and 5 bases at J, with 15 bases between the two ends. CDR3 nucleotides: TGTGCCAGCAGCTACTCGGACTGGACGGACAATGAGCAGTTCTTC. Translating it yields CASSYSDWTDNEQFF.

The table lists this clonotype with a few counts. The CDR3 reads CATSDYDRGPYNEQFF. Here the CDR3 DNA reads TGTGCCACCAGTGACTACGACAGGGGGCCCTACAATGAGCAGTTCTTC. The chain joins TRBV24-1 to TRBJ2-1; 10 bases fit TRBD1. Germline trimming cut 4 bases from V and 2 bases from J; bases unmatched to any gene: 4. The CDR3 runs 16 residues. Germline V CDR1 and CDR2: KGHDR, SFDVKD.

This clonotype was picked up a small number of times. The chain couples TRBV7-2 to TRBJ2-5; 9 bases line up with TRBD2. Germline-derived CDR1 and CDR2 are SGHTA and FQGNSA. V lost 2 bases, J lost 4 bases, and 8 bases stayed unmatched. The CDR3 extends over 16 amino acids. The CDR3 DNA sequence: TGTGCCAGCAGCTTACTGGCCAATAGCGGGGGAGAGACCCAGTACTTC. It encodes CASSLLANSGGETQYF.

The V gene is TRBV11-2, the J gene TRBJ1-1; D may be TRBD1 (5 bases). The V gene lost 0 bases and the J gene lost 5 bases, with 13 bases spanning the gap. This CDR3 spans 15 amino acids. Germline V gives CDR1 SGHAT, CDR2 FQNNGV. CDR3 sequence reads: CASSLDWGLGTEAFF. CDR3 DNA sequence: TGTGCCAGCAGCTTAGATTGGGGGTTAGGGACTGAAGCTTTCTTT.

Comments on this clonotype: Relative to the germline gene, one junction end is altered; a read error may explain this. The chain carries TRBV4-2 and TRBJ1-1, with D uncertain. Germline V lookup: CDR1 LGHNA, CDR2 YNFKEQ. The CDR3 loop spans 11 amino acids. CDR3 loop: CASSDDTEAFF. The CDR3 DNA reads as TGTGCCAGCAGCGATGACACCGAAGCTTTCTTT.

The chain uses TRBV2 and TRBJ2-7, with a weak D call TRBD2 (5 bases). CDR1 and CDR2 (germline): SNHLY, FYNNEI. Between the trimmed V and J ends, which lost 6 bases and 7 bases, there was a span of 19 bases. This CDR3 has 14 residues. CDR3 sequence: CASRKARNPGEQYF. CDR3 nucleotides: TGTGCCAGCAGAAAGGCTAGGAATCCGGGGGAGCAGTACTTC.

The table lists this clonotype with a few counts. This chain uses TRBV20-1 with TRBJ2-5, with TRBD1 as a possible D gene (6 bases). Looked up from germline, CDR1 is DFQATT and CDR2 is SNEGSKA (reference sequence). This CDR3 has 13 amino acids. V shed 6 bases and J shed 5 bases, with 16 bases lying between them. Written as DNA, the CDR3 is TGCAGTGCCCGAAGAGGGGGATTGGAGACCCAGTACTTC. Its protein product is CSARRGGLETQYF.

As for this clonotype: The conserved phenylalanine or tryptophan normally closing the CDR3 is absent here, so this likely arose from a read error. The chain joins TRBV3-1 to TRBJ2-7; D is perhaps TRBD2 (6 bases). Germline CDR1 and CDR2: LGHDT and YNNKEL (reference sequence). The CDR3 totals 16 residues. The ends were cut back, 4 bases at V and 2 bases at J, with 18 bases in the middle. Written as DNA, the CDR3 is TGTGCCAGCAGCCCTGGCGGGACCCCCTCCCCCTACGAGCAGTACTCC. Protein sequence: CASSPGGTPSPYEQYS.

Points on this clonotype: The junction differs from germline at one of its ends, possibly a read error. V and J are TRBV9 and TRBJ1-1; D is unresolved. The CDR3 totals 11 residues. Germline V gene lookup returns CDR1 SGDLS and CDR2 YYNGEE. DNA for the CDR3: TGTGCCAGTAGCGGCCACGCTGAAGCTTTCTTT. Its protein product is CASSGHAEAFF.

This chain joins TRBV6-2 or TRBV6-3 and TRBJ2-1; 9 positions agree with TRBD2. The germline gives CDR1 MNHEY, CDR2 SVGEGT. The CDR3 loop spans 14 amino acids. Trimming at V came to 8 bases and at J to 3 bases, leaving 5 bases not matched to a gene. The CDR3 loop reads CASGLAGIYNEQFF. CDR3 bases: TGTGCCAGCGGCCTAGCGGGAATCTACAATGAGCAGTTCTTC.

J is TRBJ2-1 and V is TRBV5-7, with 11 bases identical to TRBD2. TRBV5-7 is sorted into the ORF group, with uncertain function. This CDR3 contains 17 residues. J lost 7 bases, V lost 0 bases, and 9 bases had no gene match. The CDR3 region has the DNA TGTGCCAGCAGCTTGGCGGCTAGCGGGAGGCGATGGAATGAGCAGTTCTTC. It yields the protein CASSLAASGRRWNEQFF.

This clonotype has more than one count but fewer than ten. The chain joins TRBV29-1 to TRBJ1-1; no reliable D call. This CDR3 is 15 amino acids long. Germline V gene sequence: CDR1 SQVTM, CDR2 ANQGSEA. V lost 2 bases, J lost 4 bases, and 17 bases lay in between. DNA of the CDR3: TGCAGCGTTGAATACCTTTCAGCAGTAGGCACTGAAGCTTTCTTT. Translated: CSVEYLSAVGTEAFF.

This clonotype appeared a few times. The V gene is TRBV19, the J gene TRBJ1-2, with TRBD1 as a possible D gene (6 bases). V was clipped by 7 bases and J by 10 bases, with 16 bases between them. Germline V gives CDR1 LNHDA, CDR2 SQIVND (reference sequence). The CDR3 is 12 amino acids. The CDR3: CASKTLTGYYTF. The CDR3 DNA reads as TGTGCCAGTAAGACGTTGACAGGTTACTACACCTTC.

The CDR3, as DNA: TGTGCCAGCACCGTGGGCTCTGGGGCCGGGGAGCTGTTTTTT. As protein: CASTVGSGAGELFF. The V and J genes are TRBV12-3 or TRBV12-4 and TRBJ2-2, with no clear D. Trimming removed 7 bases from V and 6 bases from J, with 15 bases in between. The CDR3 spans 14 residues.

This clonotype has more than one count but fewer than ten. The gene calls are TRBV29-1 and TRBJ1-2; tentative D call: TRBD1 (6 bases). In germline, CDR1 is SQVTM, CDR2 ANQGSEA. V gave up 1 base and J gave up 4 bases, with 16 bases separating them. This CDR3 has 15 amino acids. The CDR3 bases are TGCAGCGTTGAAGTGGGGGCTGGGCACCTCTATGGCTACACCTTC. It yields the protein CSVEVGAGHLYGYTF.

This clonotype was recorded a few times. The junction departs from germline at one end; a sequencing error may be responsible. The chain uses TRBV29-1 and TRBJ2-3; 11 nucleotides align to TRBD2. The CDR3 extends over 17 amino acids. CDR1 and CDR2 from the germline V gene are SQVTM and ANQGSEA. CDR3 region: CSVRPGLAAQRTDMQYF. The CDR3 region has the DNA TGCAGCGTCCGACCGGGACTAGCGGCCCAACGCACAGATATGCAGTATTTT.

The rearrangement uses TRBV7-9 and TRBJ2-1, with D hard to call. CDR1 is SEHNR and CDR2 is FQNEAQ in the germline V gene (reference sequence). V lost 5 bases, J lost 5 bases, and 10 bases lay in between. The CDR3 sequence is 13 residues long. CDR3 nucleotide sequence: TGTGCCAGCAGCCCCATCCCCAACAATGAGCAGTTCTTC. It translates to CASSPIPNNEQFF.

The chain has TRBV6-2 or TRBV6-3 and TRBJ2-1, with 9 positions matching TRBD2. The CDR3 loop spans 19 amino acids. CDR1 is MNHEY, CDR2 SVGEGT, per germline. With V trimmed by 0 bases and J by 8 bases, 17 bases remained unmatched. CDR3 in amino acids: CASSYSPDDSAGGRHEQFF. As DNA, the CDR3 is TGTGCCAGCAGTTACTCCCCGGACGATTCTGCGGGGGGGCGTCATGAGCAGTTCTTC.

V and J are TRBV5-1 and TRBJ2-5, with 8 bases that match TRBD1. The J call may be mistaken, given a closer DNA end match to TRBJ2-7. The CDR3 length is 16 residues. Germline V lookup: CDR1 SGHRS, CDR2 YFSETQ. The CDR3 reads CASSSGRDRLTYEQYF. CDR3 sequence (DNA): TGCGCCAGCAGCTCGGGGCGGGACAGGCTGACCTACGAGCAGTACTTC.

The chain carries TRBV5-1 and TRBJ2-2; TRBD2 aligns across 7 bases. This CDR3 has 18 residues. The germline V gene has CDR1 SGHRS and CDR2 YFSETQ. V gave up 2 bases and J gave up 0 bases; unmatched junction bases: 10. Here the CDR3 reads CASSLGLADYANTGELFF. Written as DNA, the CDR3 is TGCGCCAGCAGCTTAGGGCTAGCGGATTACGCGAACACCGGGGAGCTGTTTTTT.

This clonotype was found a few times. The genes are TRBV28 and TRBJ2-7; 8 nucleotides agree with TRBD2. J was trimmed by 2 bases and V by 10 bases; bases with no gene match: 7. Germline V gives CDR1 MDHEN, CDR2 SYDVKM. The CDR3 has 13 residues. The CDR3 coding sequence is TGTGCCACAGCGGGGGCCAGGACCTACGAGCAGTACTTC. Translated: CATAGARTYEQYF.

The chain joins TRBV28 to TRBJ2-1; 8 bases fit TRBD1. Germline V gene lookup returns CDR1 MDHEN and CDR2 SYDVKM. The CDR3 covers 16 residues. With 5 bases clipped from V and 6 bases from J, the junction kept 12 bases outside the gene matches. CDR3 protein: CASSQPGQVFGNEQFF. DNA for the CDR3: TGTGCCAGCAGTCAGCCGGGACAGGTTTTTGGCAATGAGCAGTTCTTC. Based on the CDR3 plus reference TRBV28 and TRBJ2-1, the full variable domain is DVKVTQSSRYLVKRTGEKVFLECVQDMDHENMFWYRQDPGLGLRLIYFSYDVKMKEKGDIPEGYSVSREKKERFSLILESASTNQTSMYLCASSQPGQVFGNEQFFGPGTRLTVL.

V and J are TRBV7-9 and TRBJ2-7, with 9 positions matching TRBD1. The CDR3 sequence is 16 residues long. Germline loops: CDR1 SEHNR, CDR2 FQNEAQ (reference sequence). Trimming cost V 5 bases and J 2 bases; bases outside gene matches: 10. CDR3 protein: CASSPYPGTGTYEQYF. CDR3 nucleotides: TGTGCCAGCAGCCCCTACCCCGGGACAGGGACCTACGAGCAGTACTTC.